One and the same sample provided the 14 T cell receptor beta chains below, sequenced in a study of T cell repertoires in ileal Crohn's disease. TCRdb's table, derived via immunoSEQ multiplex PCR, lists solely in-frame clones and lacks some. The sample shows some 3,300 clones, approximately 70% of them seen only once. Sequencing was carried out using ileal tissue. These receptors originate from an adult with Crohn's disease.

The rearrangement links TRBV5-1 to TRBJ2-1, with TRBD1 matching over 10 bases. The CDR3 sequence is 15 residues long. J gave up 6 bases and V 3 bases, and 6 bases lay outside the gene matches. The germline V gene encodes CDR1 SGHRS and CDR2 YFSETQ. CDR3 bases: TGCGCCAGCAGCTCGGGGACAGGGGCAGGCAATGAGCAGTTCTTC. This translates into CASSSGTGAGNEQFF.

This clone was recorded once. The chain recombines TRBV7-8 with TRBJ1-1, with D possibly TRBD1 on 5 matching bases. CDR3 length equals 15 residues. The ends were cut back, 3 bases at V and 2 bases at J, with 13 bases in the middle. From germline, CDR1 is SGHVS and CDR2 FQNEAQ. This chain's CDR3 is CASSFRQQDNTEAFF. The CDR3 DNA sequence: TGTGCCAGCAGCTTTAGACAACAGGATAACACTGAAGCTTTCTTT.

The gene calls are TRBV5-1 and TRBJ1-2; D remains ambiguous. The germline V gene encodes CDR1 SGHRS and CDR2 YFSETQ. V was pared by 1 base and J by 0 bases, with 7 bases between. The CDR3 covers 14 residues. The CDR3 protein is CASSLRSPNYGYTF. CDR3 coding DNA: TGCGCCAGCAGCTTGCGGAGCCCTAACTATGGCTACACCTTC.

The rearrangement links TRBV27 to TRBJ2-3, with D possibly being TRBD1 (6 bases). V shed 5 bases and J shed 4 bases, with 10 bases lying between them. The CDR3 covers 13 residues. The germline V gene has CDR1 MNHEY and CDR2 SMNVEV (reference sequence). The CDR3 coding sequence is TGTGCCAGCAGTCGCAGGGGAGCAGATACGCAGTATTTT. This translates into CASSRRGADTQYF.

This clone occurred a few times. The rearrangement links TRBV4-2 to TRBJ2-5; 7 bases align to TRBD1. The germline V gene encodes CDR1 LGHNA and CDR2 YNFKEQ. V lost 0 bases and J lost 6; bases outside the gene matches: 7. The CDR3 is made up of 15 amino acids. The CDR3 loop reads CASSQDLNRGKTQYF. CDR3 nucleotide sequence: TGTGCCAGCAGCCAAGATCTTAACAGGGGAAAGACCCAGTACTTC.

In DNA, the CDR3 is TGTGCCAGCTCACCCAATGAAGGGGAATTGAACACTGAAGCTTTCTTT. Translating it yields CASSPNEGELNTEAFF. The rearrangement links TRBV18 to TRBJ1-1; D may be TRBD1 (5 bases). The CDR3 is made up of 16 amino acids. Deletions cut 3 bases from V and 0 bases from J, with 14 bases between. Germline CDR1 is KGHSH and CDR2 is LQKENI.

This chain links TRBV18 with TRBJ2-7, with D uncertain. Germline values: CDR1 KGHSH, CDR2 LQKENI. Between the trimmed V and J ends, which lost 0 bases and 0 bases, there was a span of 3 bases. The CDR3 runs to 13 residues. CDR3 nucleotide sequence: TGTGCCAGCTCACCACCGGGCTCCTACGAGCAGTACGTC. This sequence encodes CASSPPGSYEQYV.

The table lists this clone with a count of one. The chain joins TRBV18 to TRBJ1-3, with D tentatively TRBD1 (5 bases). CDR1 and CDR2 (germline): KGHSH, LQKENI. V lost 5 bases and J lost 2, with 16 bases in between. The CDR3 has 16 amino acids. The CDR3 is CASSAQGVGPGNTIYF. CDR3 nucleotide sequence: TGTGCCAGCTCAGCCCAGGGTGTGGGGCCTGGAAACACCATATATTTT. Complete variable domain (other parts from reference TRBV18 and TRBJ1-3): NAGVMQNPRHLVRRRGQEARLRCSPMKGHSHVYWYRQLPEEGLKFMVYLQKENIIDESGMPKERFSAEFPKEGPSILRIQQVVRGDSAAYFCASSAQGVGPGNTIYFGEGSWLTVV.

The chain joins TRBV6-5 to TRBJ1-5, with 8 bases aligning to TRBD1. Per germline, CDR1 MNHEY and CDR2 SVGAGI. The CDR3 totals 15 residues. The ends lost 6 bases at V and 0 bases at J; junction bases unmatched: 4. This chain's CDR3 is CASRIGQGSNQPQHF. CDR3 bases: TGTGCCAGCAGAATTGGACAGGGTAGCAATCAGCCCCAGCATTTT.

The rearrangement joins TRBV6-1 to TRBJ1-1; 7 nucleotides align to TRBD1. This CDR3 contains 13 residues. V shed 8 bases, J shed 1 base, and the junction held 4 bases outside the gene matches. Germline V lookup: CDR1 MNHNS, CDR2 SASEGT. The CDR3, as DNA: TGTGCCAGCCAGTGGGACAGGAACACTGAAGCTTTCTTT. Protein sequence: CASQWDRNTEAFF.

The V and J genes are TRBV28 and TRBJ1-2, with a weak D call TRBD1 (5 bases). In germline, CDR1 is MDHEN, CDR2 SYDVKM. Deletions cut 1 base from V and 7 bases from J, with 13 bases between. The CDR3 contains 14 residues. CDR3 sequence reads: CASSLSGAAGGYTF. The CDR3 DNA reads as TGTGCCAGCAGTTTATCTGGGGCCGCCGGTGGCTACACCTTC.

This clone was picked up a small number of times. Other DNA variants within this sample encode the same CDR3. This chain connects TRBV4-1 to TRBJ2-3; D may be TRBD1 (5 bases). V lost 1 base, J lost 2 bases, and 7 bases lay in between. Germline V gene data show CDR1 as MGHRA and CDR2 as YSYEKL. The length of the CDR3 is 14 residues. The chain's CDR3 is CASSQGTPTDTQYF. CDR3 bases: TGCGCCAGCAGCCAAGGGACACCCACAGATACGCAGTATTTT.

As concerns this clone: In the same sample, other DNA sequences code for this CDR3. The V call is TRBV5-6, the J call TRBJ2-5; no clear D. V was trimmed by 2 bases and J by 3 bases, leaving 8 bases between them. CDR1 and CDR2 from the germline V gene are SGHDT and YYEEEE. This CDR3 spans 13 amino acids. CDR3 nucleotide sequence: TGTGCCAGCAGCTTCTCGGGTGAAGAGACCCAGTACTTC. Amino acids: CASSFSGEETQYF.

The J gene is TRBJ2-5, the V gene TRBV6-5, with 7 bases that match TRBD2. V lost 6 bases, J lost 4 bases, and 8 bases stayed unmatched. The CDR3 spans 14 residues. Germline CDR1 is MNHEY and CDR2 is SVGAGI. The CDR3 region is CASRGRRESETQYF. In DNA form, the CDR3 reads TGTGCCAGCAGGGGCCGGCGGGAGTCAGAGACCCAGTACTTC.